Listed below are T cell receptor beta chains from one sample, sequenced in a study of follicular helper T cells after annual influenza vaccination. The method was immunoSEQ multiplex PCR; TCRdb's version includes in-frame clones alone and lacks a portion of them. The profile shows about 15,000 clones, approximately 84% of them singletons. The specimen was CXCR5+ CD38- circulating T follicular helper cells from blood, collected 7 days after influenza vaccination. These receptors originate from an adult who received the influenza vaccine. CDR3s include the opening cysteine and the closing phenylalanine or tryptophan. Fields, in order: V gene, D gene, J gene, clone size, CDR3 protein, CDR3 DNA. A D gene is named only where the DNA matches it firmly. The size of a clone is reported for some rows only, either as once, few or many, or as a class for expanded clones.

v_gene: TRBV28; d_gene: -; j_gene: TRBJ1-5; abundance: -; CDR3aa: CATVRGNQPQHF; CDR3nt: TGTGCCACAGTACGGGGCAATCAGCCCCAGCATTTT
v_gene: TRBV6-5; d_gene: TRBD2; j_gene: TRBJ2-4; abundance: -; CDR3aa: CASRPGLAGDIQYF; CDR3nt: TGTGCCAGCAGACCTGGACTAGCGGGAGACATTCAGTACTTC
v_gene: TRBV12-5; d_gene: -; j_gene: TRBJ2-7; abundance: few; CDR3aa: CASGFAGGTYEQYF; CDR3nt: TGTGCTAGTGGTTTCGCCGGGGGTACCTACGAGCAGTACTTC
v_gene: TRBV5-1; d_gene: TRBD1; j_gene: TRBJ2-3; abundance: -; CDR3aa: CASSLGTGGRDTQYF; CDR3nt: TGCGCCAGCAGCTTAGGGACAGGGGGTCGAGATACGCAGTATTTT
v_gene: TRBV7-6; d_gene: TRBD2; j_gene: TRBJ2-3; abundance: once; CDR3aa: CASSLGAGWADTQYF; CDR3nt: TGTGCCAGCAGCTTGGGAGCGGGATGGGCAGATACGCAGTATTTT
v_gene: TRBV29-1; d_gene: TRBD1; j_gene: TRBJ1-1; abundance: -; CDR3aa: CSAADRPNTEAFF; CDR3nt: TGCAGCGCGGCGGACAGGCCGAACACTGAAGCTTTCTTT
v_gene: TRBV7-9; d_gene: -; j_gene: TRBJ2-2; abundance: -; CDR3aa: CAFPEGEQERAGELFF; CDR3nt: TGTGCCTTCCCAGAGGGGGAACAGGAAAGGGCCGGGGAGCTGTTTTTT
v_gene: TRBV7-7; d_gene: TRBD1; j_gene: TRBJ1-1; abundance: -; CDR3aa: CASSSDRGTEAFF; CDR3nt: TGTGCTAGCAGTTCGGACAGGGGCACTGAAGCTTTCTTT
v_gene: TRBV27; d_gene: TRBD1; j_gene: TRBJ2-1; abundance: -; CDR3aa: CASSLPGQGNEQFF; CDR3nt: TGTGCCAGCAGTTTACCCGGACAGGGCAATGAGCAGTTCTTC
v_gene: TRBV18; d_gene: -; j_gene: TRBJ1-1; abundance: -; CDR3aa: CASSLTKGENTEAFF; CDR3nt: TGTGCCAGCTCACTCACCAAGGGGGAGAACACTGAAGCTTTCTTT
v_gene: TRBV28; d_gene: TRBD1; j_gene: TRBJ2-5; abundance: -; CDR3aa: CASSSQDRGSQETQYF; CDR3nt: TGTGCCAGCAGTTCCCAGGACAGGGGAAGTCAAGAGACCCAGTACTTC
v_gene: TRBV5-1; d_gene: TRBD1; j_gene: TRBJ2-3; abundance: -; CDR3aa: CASSSTGAGTDTQYF; CDR3nt: TGCGCCAGCAGCTCAACAGGGGCAGGCACAGATACGCAGTATTTT
v_gene: TRBV11-3; d_gene: -; j_gene: TRBJ2-5; abundance: -; CDR3aa: CASSRRGRGGETQYF; CDR3nt: TGTGCCTCCTCCCGTCGCGGGAGAGGGGGGGAGACCCAGTACTTC
v_gene: TRBV28; d_gene: -; j_gene: TRBJ2-3; abundance: -; CDR3aa: CASNPPGGSLNTQYF; CDR3nt: TGTGCCAGCAATCCCCCAGGGGGGAGCCTAAATACGCAGTATTTT
v_gene: TRBV4-1; d_gene: TRBD1; j_gene: TRBJ1-3; abundance: few; CDR3aa: CASSPGTAGNTIYF; CDR3nt: TGCGCCAGCAGCCCTGGGACAGCTGGAAACACCATATATTTT
v_gene: TRBV6-6; d_gene: -; j_gene: TRBJ1-4; abundance: -; CDR3aa: CASSLGAGLGEKLFF; CDR3nt: TGTGCCAGCAGCCTAGGAGCGGGATTAGGAGAAAAACTGTTTTTT
v_gene: TRBV18; d_gene: TRBD2; j_gene: TRBJ2-4; abundance: -; CDR3aa: CASSPITAGLAKNIQYF; CDR3nt: TGTGCCAGCTCACCAATCACAGCGGGACTAGCCAAAAACATTCAGTACTTC
v_gene: TRBV19; d_gene: -; j_gene: TRBJ2-2; abundance: -; CDR3aa: CASSGNTGELFF; CDR3nt: TGTGCCAGTAGCGGGAACACCGGGGAGCTGTTTTTT
v_gene: TRBV15; d_gene: TRBD1; j_gene: TRBJ1-3; abundance: -; CDR3aa: CATSRGRDRFDTIYF; CDR3nt: TGTGCCACCAGCAGAGGCCGGGACAGATTTGACACCATATATTTT
v_gene: TRBV18; d_gene: TRBD1; j_gene: TRBJ2-7; abundance: -; CDR3aa: CASTMDRVASEQYF; CDR3nt: TGTGCCAGCACTATGGACAGGGTAGCATCCGAGCAGTACTTC
v_gene: TRBV7-8; d_gene: -; j_gene: TRBJ1-1; abundance: -; CDR3aa: CASSLVYRQTVNTEAFF; CDR3nt: TGTGCCAGCAGCCTAGTTTACAGACAGACCGTGAACACTGAAGCTTTCTTT
v_gene: TRBV4-1; d_gene: TRBD1; j_gene: TRBJ1-2; abundance: few; CDR3aa: CASSQTRQGANYGYTF; CDR3nt: TGCGCCAGCAGCCAAACCCGACAGGGAGCTAACTATGGCTACACCTTC
v_gene: TRBV18; d_gene: -; j_gene: TRBJ1-3; abundance: -; CDR3aa: CASSPPRDSGNTIYF; CDR3nt: TGTGCCAGCTCACCACCGAGGGACTCTGGAAACACCATATATTTT
v_gene: TRBV2; d_gene: TRBD2; j_gene: TRBJ2-5; abundance: -; CDR3aa: CASEAGVRETQYF; CDR3nt: TGTGCCAGCGAGGCGGGGGTCCGAGAGACCCAGTACTTC
v_gene: TRBV30; d_gene: -; j_gene: TRBJ1-4; abundance: -; CDR3aa: CAWSRGGAWTNEKLFF; CDR3nt: TGTGCCTGGAGCCGGGGGGGCGCCTGGACTAATGAAAAACTGTTTTTT
v_gene: TRBV6-5; d_gene: -; j_gene: TRBJ1-1; abundance: once; CDR3aa: CASSGTYMNTEAFF; CDR3nt: TGTGCCAGCAGCGGGACATATATGAACACTGAAGCTTTCTTT
v_gene: TRBV5-4; d_gene: -; j_gene: TRBJ2-7; abundance: -; CDR3aa: CASSLGSGSSYEQYF; CDR3nt: TGTGCCAGCAGCTTGGGCTCCGGGTCCTCCTACGAGCAGTACTTC
v_gene: TRBV6-5; d_gene: -; j_gene: TRBJ1-2; abundance: -; CDR3aa: CASRMDTFYGYTF; CDR3nt: TGTGCCAGCAGGATGGACACCTTCTATGGCTACACCTTC
v_gene: TRBV11-2; d_gene: TRBD2; j_gene: TRBJ2-3; abundance: -; CDR3aa: CASSPRRGVAGGTDTQYF; CDR3nt: TGTGCCAGCAGCCCCCGGCGGGGGGTAGCGGGGGGCACAGATACGCAGTATTTT
v_gene: TRBV5-1; d_gene: TRBD1; j_gene: TRBJ2-7; abundance: -; CDR3aa: CASSLGDRPLDEQYF; CDR3nt: TGCGCCAGCAGCTTGGGGGACAGGCCCCTGGACGAGCAGTACTTC
v_gene: TRBV4-2; d_gene: TRBD2; j_gene: TRBJ2-3; abundance: -; CDR3aa: CASSQSLAGGGDTQYF; CDR3nt: TGTGCCAGCAGCCAGTCCCTGGCGGGGGGGGGAGATACGCAGTATTTT
v_gene: TRBV6-4; d_gene: -; j_gene: TRBJ2-6; abundance: -; CDR3aa: CASSDPPSSGANVLTF; CDR3nt: TGTGCCAGCAGTGACCCGCCGAGCTCTGGGGCCAACGTCCTGACTTTC
v_gene: TRBV19; d_gene: TRBD1; j_gene: TRBJ2-7; abundance: -; CDR3aa: CASSVLGQGPYEQYF; CDR3nt: TGTGCCAGTAGTGTTTTGGGACAGGGACCCTACGAGCAGTACTTC
v_gene: TRBV2; d_gene: -; j_gene: TRBJ2-5; abundance: -; CDR3aa: CASSAVGWETQYF; CDR3nt: TGTGCCAGCAGTGCGGTCGGGTGGGAGACCCAGTACTTC
v_gene: TRBV2; d_gene: TRBD1; j_gene: TRBJ1-4; abundance: -; CDR3aa: CASMLPGTANEKLFF; CDR3nt: TGTGCCAGCATGTTACCCGGGACAGCAAATGAAAAACTGTTTTTT
v_gene: TRBV15; d_gene: -; j_gene: TRBJ2-3; abundance: -; CDR3aa: CATSKNRFTGTDTQYF; CDR3nt: TGTGCCACCAGCAAGAACCGATTTACTGGCACAGATACGCAGTATTTT
v_gene: TRBV5-6; d_gene: TRBD1; j_gene: TRBJ2-7; abundance: -; CDR3aa: CASSLGQGIYEQYF; CDR3nt: TGTGCCAGCAGCTTGGGACAGGGGATCTACGAGCAGTACTTC
v_gene: TRBV14; d_gene: -; j_gene: TRBJ2-6; abundance: -; CDR3aa: CASSQGFSSGANVLTF; CDR3nt: TGTGCCAGCAGCCAAGGATTCAGCTCTGGGGCCAACGTCCTGACTTTC
v_gene: TRBV12-5; d_gene: -; j_gene: TRBJ2-3; abundance: once; CDR3aa: CASGSLAGTDTQYF; CDR3nt: TGTGCTAGTGGTTCCCTGGCGGGGACAGATACGCAGTATTTT
v_gene: TRBV9; d_gene: TRBD1; j_gene: TRBJ1-4; abundance: once; CDR3aa: CASSVGGTGGEKLFF; CDR3nt: TGTGCCAGCAGCGTAGGTGGGACAGGAGGAGAAAAACTGTTTTTT
v_gene: TRBV7-9; d_gene: TRBD1; j_gene: TRBJ2-3; abundance: -; CDR3aa: CASSFGDRGIGADTQYF; CDR3nt: TGTGCCAGCAGCTTCGGGGACAGGGGAATCGGCGCAGATACGCAGTATTTT
v_gene: TRBV14; d_gene: -; j_gene: TRBJ2-7; abundance: -; CDR3aa: CASSQALGASYEQYF; CDR3nt: TGTGCCAGCAGCCAAGCGCTGGGCGCGAGCTACGAGCAGTACTTC
v_gene: TRBV10-3; d_gene: TRBD1; j_gene: TRBJ1-6; abundance: few; CDR3aa: CAISPGTGRTPLHF; CDR3nt: TGTGCCATCAGTCCCGGGACAGGGAGGACACCCCTCCACTTT
v_gene: TRBV9; d_gene: -; j_gene: TRBJ2-7; abundance: -; CDR3aa: CASSGGGHRTYEQYF; CDR3nt: TGTGCCAGCAGCGGGGGGGGACATAGAACCTACGAGCAGTACTTC
v_gene: TRBV6-5; d_gene: -; j_gene: TRBJ1-5; abundance: -; CDR3aa: CASSRDTRLGQPQHF; CDR3nt: TGTGCCAGCAGTAGGGACACCCGGTTAGGCCAGCCCCAGCATTTT
v_gene: TRBV5-8; d_gene: TRBD1; j_gene: TRBJ1-1; abundance: -; CDR3aa: CASSQTGGGTEAFF; CDR3nt: TGTGCCAGCAGCCAGACAGGGGGAGGCACTGAAGCTTTCTTT
v_gene: TRBV2; d_gene: TRBD1; j_gene: TRBJ1-2; abundance: few; CDR3aa: CASSAQGMGYTF; CDR3nt: TGTGCCAGCAGTGCACAGGGGATGGGCTACACCTTC
v_gene: TRBV29-1; d_gene: TRBD2; j_gene: TRBJ2-3; abundance: -; CDR3aa: CSVPSLAGVNTDTQYF; CDR3nt: TGCAGCGTACCTAGCCTAGCGGGAGTAAACACAGATACGCAGTATTTT
v_gene: TRBV6-5; d_gene: TRBD2; j_gene: TRBJ2-1; abundance: -; CDR3aa: CASCSGGRNEQFF; CDR3nt: TGTGCCAGCTGTAGCGGGGGGAGGAATGAGCAGTTCTTC
v_gene: TRBV6-5; d_gene: TRBD1; j_gene: TRBJ2-1; abundance: -; CDR3aa: CASSDRDSYNEQFF; CDR3nt: TGTGCCAGCAGTGACAGGGACTCCTACAATGAGCAGTTCTTC
v_gene: TRBV20-1; d_gene: -; j_gene: TRBJ1-2; abundance: -; CDR3aa: CSVDSFRGYTF; CDR3nt: TGCAGTGTTGACAGCTTCCGAGGCTACACCTTC
v_gene: TRBV27; d_gene: TRBD1; j_gene: TRBJ1-4; abundance: once; CDR3aa: CASSPRGNEKLFF; CDR3nt: TGTGCCAGCAGTCCCAGGGGGAATGAAAAACTGTTTTTT